Presented here are 11 T cell receptor beta chains from one specimen sequenced in a study of cytomegalovirus exposure and HLA in healthy donors. PCR involved 60 Vbeta and 13 Jbeta primers. The assay was immunoSEQ multiplex PCR, and TCRdb's table has in-frame clones only and misses some. The data contain 150,000 to 200,000 clones, about 76% of them seen just once; the ten biggest clones take up around 1.4%. Sequencing was carried out using PBMCs. The receptors stem from a woman in her 50s in good health and CMV-seronegative.

The rearrangement uses TRBV4-3 and TRBJ1-2; weak D call: TRBD1 (6 bases). The CDR3 consists of 16 residues. Trimming pared 1 base from V and 5 bases from J, leaving 17 bases between. Looked up from germline, CDR1 is LGHNA and CDR2 is YSLEER. CDR3 DNA: TGCGCCAGCAGCCAAGTCGTAGGGACATCGTCATATGGCTACACCTTC. Its protein is CASSQVVGTSSYGYTF.

V and J are TRBV5-6 and TRBJ2-5; a weak D match, TRBD1 (5 bases). Germline CDR1 SGHDT, CDR2 YYEEEE. This CDR3 spans 15 amino acids. The germline V and J ends were trimmed by 0 bases and 1 base, with 10 bases remaining between them. The DNA of the CDR3 is TGTGCCAGCAGCTTGGAGACAGCCCTCCAAGAGACCCAGTACTTC. The encoded protein is CASSLETALQETQYF.

This clone was observed once. At the DNA level, this CDR3 is encoded by other sequences in the same sample as well. This sequence joins TRBV13 and TRBJ2-7; 7 bases are a match to TRBD2. This CDR3 spans 13 amino acids. CDR1 PRHDT and CDR2 FYEKMQ come from the germline V gene (reference sequence). The V segment lost 9 bases and the J segment 3 bases; nucleotides outside the gene matches: 8. Here the CDR3 DNA reads TGTGCCAGTAGGTCGGGGACTAACTACGAGCAGTACTTC. This sequence encodes CASRSGTNYEQYF.

V is TRBV7-6 and J is TRBJ2-7, with 11 nucleotides matching TRBD1. Germline values: CDR1 SGHVS, CDR2 FNYEAQ. This CDR3 comprises 14 residues. Germline trimming cut 4 bases from V and 5 bases from J; bases unmatched to any gene: 4. CDR3 bases: TGTGCCAGCAGCTCGAGGACAGGGGGCAACGAGCAGTACTTC. Translated, it gives CASSSRTGGNEQYF.

This clone was counted only a few times. The chain combines TRBV7-2 with TRBJ1-2, with D hard to call. The germline V gene encodes CDR1 SGHTA and CDR2 FQGNSA. The length of the CDR3 is 13 residues. V dropped 3 bases and J dropped 4 bases, with 9 bases sitting between them. In DNA form, the CDR3 reads TGTGCCAGCAGCTTCCACAGAATCTATGGCTACACCTTC. Its protein product is CASSFHRIYGYTF.

A remark on this clone: The sample has other DNA sequences that encode this CDR3 too. The chain is built from TRBV7-3 and TRBJ2-7; TRBD2 matches 8 bases. CDR3 length: 14 residues. Trimming removed 5 bases from V and 0 bases from J; junction bases left unmatched: 3. CDR1 SGHTA and CDR2 FQGTGA come from the germline V gene. This CDR3 is CASSLSGSSYEQYF. The CDR3 region has the DNA TGTGCCAGCAGCCTAAGCGGGAGCTCCTACGAGCAGTACTTC.

This chain uses TRBV9 with TRBJ2-3; 7 bases agree with TRBD2. Trimming removed 0 bases from V and 3 bases from J; junction bases left unmatched: 7. Germline lookup yields CDR1 SGDLS and CDR2 YYNGEE. The CDR3 runs to 16 residues. Here the CDR3 reads CASSVEQAGLTDTQYF. The CDR3 coding sequence is TGTGCCAGCAGCGTAGAACAAGCGGGGCTAACAGATACGCAGTATTTT.

This clone has only one observation. This sample also contains other DNA sequences that code for the same CDR3. The CDR3 DNA follows: TGCGCCAGCAGCCAAGTGAGACTTTCTAGCACAGATACGCAGTATTTT. It codes for CASSQVRLSSTDTQYF. The chain uses TRBV4-1 and TRBJ2-3; D is uncertain. The CDR3 extends over 16 amino acids. Germline V CDR1 and CDR2: MGHRA, YSYEKL. The V gene lost 1 base and the J gene lost 0 bases, with 11 bases spanning the gap.

V usage is TRBV27 and J usage is TRBJ2-5; D possibly corresponds to TRBD2 (6 bases). The V gene lost 5 bases and the J gene lost 5 bases, with 15 bases spanning the gap. Germline V lookup: CDR1 MNHEY, CDR2 SMNVEV (reference sequence). The CDR3 spans 14 residues. The CDR3 nucleotides are TGTGCCAGCAGTGGTTGGCGGGACGAGGAGACCCAGTACTTC. This sequence encodes CASSGWRDEETQYF.

V and J are TRBV28 and TRBJ2-7, with TRBD2 identical over 16 bases. The CDR3 length is 17 residues. In germline, CDR1 is MDHEN, CDR2 SYDVKM. The ends lost 6 bases at V and 2 bases at J; junction bases unmatched: 7. CDR3: CASSSGTSGRVPYEQYF. DNA for the CDR3: TGTGCCAGCAGCTCCGGGACTAGCGGGAGGGTCCCCTACGAGCAGTACTTC.

The chain joins TRBV7-9 to TRBJ1-1, with D perhaps TRBD1 (6 bases). This CDR3 has 14 amino acids. CDR1 is SEHNR and CDR2 is FQNEAQ in the germline V gene (reference sequence). The V and J ends lost 5 bases and 1 base respectively, with 11 bases between them. The CDR3 loop reads CASSLPTGNTEAFF. The CDR3 coding sequence is TGTGCCAGCAGCCTTCCGACAGGGAACACTGAAGCTTTCTTT. Combining the CDR3 with reference TRBV7-9 and TRBJ1-1 gives the whole variable domain DTGVSQNPRHKITKRGQNVTFRCDPISEHNRLYWYRQTLGQGPEFLTYFQNEAQLEKSRLLSDRFSAERPKGSFSTLEIQRTEQGDSAMYLCASSLPTGNTEAFFGQGTRLTVV.